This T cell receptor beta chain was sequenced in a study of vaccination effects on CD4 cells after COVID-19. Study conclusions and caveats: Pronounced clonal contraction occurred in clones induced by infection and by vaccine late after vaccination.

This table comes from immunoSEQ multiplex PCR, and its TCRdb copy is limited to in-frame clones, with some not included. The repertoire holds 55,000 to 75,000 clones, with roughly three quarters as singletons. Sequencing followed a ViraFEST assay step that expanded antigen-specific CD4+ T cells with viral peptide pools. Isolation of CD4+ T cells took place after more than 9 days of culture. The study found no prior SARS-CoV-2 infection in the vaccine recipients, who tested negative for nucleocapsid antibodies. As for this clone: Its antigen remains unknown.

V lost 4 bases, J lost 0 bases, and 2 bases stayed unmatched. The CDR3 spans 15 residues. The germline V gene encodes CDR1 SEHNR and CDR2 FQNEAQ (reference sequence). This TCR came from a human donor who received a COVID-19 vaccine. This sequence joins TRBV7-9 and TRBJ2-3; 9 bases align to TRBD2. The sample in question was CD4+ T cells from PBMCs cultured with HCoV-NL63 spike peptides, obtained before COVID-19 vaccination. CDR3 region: CASSSLAGSTDTQYF. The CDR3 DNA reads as TGTGCCAGCAGCTCTCTAGCGGGGAGCACAGATACGCAGTATTTT. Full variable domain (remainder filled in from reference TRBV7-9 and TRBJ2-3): DTGVSQNPRHKITKRGQNVTFRCDPISEHNRLYWYRQTLGQGPEFLTYFQNEAQLEKSRLLSDRFSAERPKGSFSTLEIQRTEQGDSAMYLCASSSLAGSTDTQYFGPGTRLTVL.